This T cell receptor (beta chain) originates from a study of identical twins. Study results and limitations: The study based its conclusions on cross-sectional statistical analysis and did not follow the same donors. Cord blood's abundant beta clonotypes had fewer insertions, unlike memory repertoires.

TCRdb called the 5' RACE reads again in MiXCR, with one record for every CDR3 protein. The data hold 450,000 or so distinct CDR3 sequences, with 14% observed a single time. Trimming cost V 1 base and J 4 bases, with 13 bases left between them. The germline V gene has CDR1 SNHLY and CDR2 FYNNEI. This CDR3 comprises 15 residues. This clonotype was observed a handful of times. Its cognate antigen is unknown. The same sample was also used in a study of yellow fever vaccine responses in identical twins.

This clonotype originated in a woman aged 18-29 years in good health. This rearrangement joins TRBV2 to TRBJ2-5, with D possibly matching TRBD2 (7 bases). Material for sequencing was CD4+ T cells sorted from blood. CDR3 sequence reads: CASSEVGGGSETQYF. In DNA form, the CDR3 reads TGTGCCAGCAGTGAAGTCGGCGGGGGCTCAGAGACCCAGTACTTC.